This passage covers 10 T cell receptor beta chains from one sample sequenced in a study of T cells after yellow fever vaccination. TCRdb independently ran MiXCR on the 5' RACE reads; one entry per CDR3 protein. The sample lists roughly 180,000 distinct CDR3 sequences, approximately 6.2% occurring once. The sample in question was CD4+ T cells sorted from PBMCs, obtained on the day of the first yellow fever vaccination. The origin of the receptors is a man aged 18-30 years who received the YFV17D yellow fever vaccine.

The chain couples TRBV7-9 to TRBJ2-5; 10 bases are shared with TRBD2. Trimming at V came to 5 bases and at J to 5 bases, leaving 14 bases not matched to a gene. Germline loops: CDR1 SEHNR, CDR2 FQNEAQ (reference sequence). This CDR3 contains 17 residues. CDR3 in DNA: TGTGCCAGCAGCATCCAGCGGGGGGGCCGTAGGGAGGAGACCCAGTACTTC. Amino acids: CASSIQRGGRREETQYF. The entire variable domain, with the rest obtained from reference TRBV7-9 and TRBJ2-5, is as follows: DTGVSQNPRHKITKRGQNVTFRCDPISEHNRLYWYRQTLGQGPEFLTYFQNEAQLEKSRLLSDRFSAERPKGSFSTLEIQRTEQGDSAMYLCASSIQRGGRREETQYFGPGTRLLVL.

This clonotype has at least ten counts. The gene calls are TRBV3-1 and TRBJ2-1; the D is unclear. Germline CDR1 and CDR2: LGHDT and YNNKEL (reference sequence). CDR3 length: 15 amino acids. The V gene lost 0 bases and the J gene lost 6 bases, with 12 bases spanning the gap. The CDR3 loop reads CASSQDGRLLNEQFF. CDR3 DNA: TGTGCCAGCAGCCAAGATGGGCGGCTACTCAATGAGCAGTTCTTC.

The chain couples TRBV6-5 to TRBJ2-1; a weak D match, TRBD2 (6 bases). Germline CDR1 and CDR2: MNHEY and SVGAGI. CDR3 length equals 12 residues. V dropped 3 bases and J dropped 9 bases, with 9 bases sitting between them. CDR3 nucleotides: TGTGCCAGCAGTTATTGGGGAGGTGAGCAGTTCTTC. Its protein is CASSYWGGEQFF.

This clonotype was recorded many times. This chain uses TRBV5-5 with TRBJ2-2; D is unclear. V lost 1 base and J 3 bases, leaving 10 bases between the germline ends. CDR1 and CDR2 (germline): SGHKS, YYEKEE (reference sequence). CDR3 length: 15 amino acids. CDR3 sequence: CASSLRPEHTGELFF. The CDR3 nucleotides read TGTGCCAGCAGCTTGCGGCCAGAGCACACCGGGGAGCTGTTTTTT.

This clonotype was observed a handful of times. This chain connects TRBV5-1 to TRBJ1-1; 7 bases are a match to TRBD1. The V gene's germline CDR1 is SGHRS and CDR2 YFSETQ. Trimming took 4 bases from V and 0 from J; bases not matched to a gene: 9. The CDR3 spans 16 residues. The CDR3 here is CASSLSGTAMNTEAFF. The CDR3 DNA reads TGCGCCAGCAGCCTCTCCGGGACAGCTATGAACACTGAAGCTTTCTTT.

V usage is TRBV2 and J usage is TRBJ2-2; D possibly corresponds to TRBD2 (6 bases). The CDR3 totals 13 residues. The V end was cut by 5 bases, the J end by 12 bases, with 16 bases between. The V gene's germline CDR1 is SNHLY and CDR2 FYNNEI. CDR3 sequence: CASSPVRENKLFF. The CDR3 coding sequence is TGTGCCAGCAGTCCGGTCCGGGAGAATAAGCTGTTTTTT.

At least ten counts were recorded for this clonotype. The chain has TRBV5-1 and TRBJ2-1; D remains ambiguous. V was shortened by 4 bases and J by 6 bases, with 8 bases between the two germline ends. The CDR3 totals 12 residues. Germline CDR1 reads SGHRS; CDR2 reads YFSETQ. The CDR3 DNA reads as TGCGCCAGCAGCCTGACTGGCAATGAGCAGTTCTTC. Its translation: CASSLTGNEQFF.

The chain is built from TRBV7-2 and TRBJ1-1; perhaps TRBD1 as D (6 bases). Trimming removed 6 bases from V and 1 base from J, with 15 bases in between. Germline CDR1 is SGHTA and CDR2 is FQGNSA. The CDR3 loop spans 15 amino acids. The CDR3 nucleotides are TGTGCCAGCAGATCCACAGGGATTGCGAACACTGAAGCTTTCTTT. Its protein product is CASRSTGIANTEAFF.

This clonotype showed up just a few times. V is TRBV7-9 and J is TRBJ2-3; D remains unclear. The CDR3 is made up of 16 amino acids. The V and J ends lost 2 bases and 3 bases respectively, with 15 bases between them. Germline V lookup: CDR1 SEHNR, CDR2 FQNEAQ (reference sequence). The DNA of the CDR3 is TGTGCCAGCAGCTTACTAGTTTCAACCCAAACAGATACGCAGTATTTT. It codes for CASSLLVSTQTDTQYF. Filled out from reference TRBV7-9 and TRBJ2-3, the complete variable domain reads DTGVSQNPRHKITKRGQNVTFRCDPISEHNRLYWYRQTLGQGPEFLTYFQNEAQLEKSRLLSDRFSAERPKGSFSTLEIQRTEQGDSAMYLCASSLLVSTQTDTQYFGPGTRLTVL.

The chain links TRBV6-1 to TRBJ1-4; D gene unclear. The ends were cut back, 4 bases at V and 5 bases at J, with 11 bases in the middle. This CDR3 comprises 14 residues. In germline, CDR1 is MNHNS, CDR2 SASEGT. Written as DNA, the CDR3 is TGTGCCAGCAGTGTCGGGCAGGACAATGAAAAACTGTTTTTT. It specifies CASSVGQDNEKLFF.